Listed here are 23 T cell receptor beta chains from one sample, sequenced in a study of Graves' ophthalmopathy and Graves' hyperthyroidism. RNA transcripts yielded amplified TCR beta CDR3 regions. In the first round, RT-PCR was carried out with HTBI primers, and a multiplex PCR formed the second round. TCRdb redid the calling of the multiplex PCR reads with MiXCR, one entry per CDR3 protein. Here the sample spans under 350,000 distinct CDR3 sequences, about 17% being singletons. Sequences were obtained from peripheral blood. The receptor set was obtained from an adult man with Graves' ophthalmopathy.

This clonotype was recorded at least ten times. V gene TRBV13 combines with J gene TRBJ1-1; D is unclear. Germline V gene data show CDR1 as PRHDT and CDR2 as FYEKMQ (reference sequence). With 4 bases removed from V and 6 bases from J, the gap between germline ends came to 12 bases. This CDR3 spans 13 amino acids. The chain's CDR3 is CASSSTGMSEAFF. The DNA of the CDR3 is TGTGCCAGCAGCTCAACGGGGATGTCTGAAGCTTTCTTT.

This clonotype has at least ten counts. The V call is TRBV27, the J call TRBJ2-5, with 10 bases aligning to TRBD1. Germline assignment: CDR1 MNHEY and CDR2 SMNVEV (reference sequence). The CDR3 is 15 residues long. V was pared by 5 bases and J by 5 bases, with 8 bases of the junction left unmatched. The CDR3 is CASSPRTGGSETQYF. The CDR3, as DNA: TGTGCCAGCAGTCCTCGGACAGGGGGGTCGGAGACCCAGTACTTC.

In this sample, this clonotype turned up many times. The chain combines TRBV7-8 with TRBJ2-2; D is perhaps TRBD2 (6 bases). In germline, CDR1 is SGHVS, CDR2 FQNEAQ. CDR3 length equals 16 residues. V was pared by 3 bases and J by 4 bases, with 15 bases between. The CDR3 DNA reads TGTGCCAGCAGCTTGTTTTCGGGAGTTAGCACCGGGGAGCTGTTTTTT. Its translation: CASSLFSGVSTGELFF.

This clonotype was counted ten times or more. The chain combines TRBV12-3 or TRBV12-4 with TRBJ2-5; no clear D. V was pared by 2 bases and J by 0 bases, with 7 bases between. This CDR3 spans 14 amino acids. CDR3 in amino acids: CASSLWPNQETQYF. The CDR3 DNA reads as TGTGCCAGCAGTTTATGGCCAAACCAAGAGACCCAGTACTTC.

This clonotype was found a few times. Here the CDR3 DNA reads TGTGCCTGGAGTGTGAGGGGGGCCGGGGAGCTGTTTTTT. Translation gives CAWSVRGAGELFF. The chain couples TRBV30 to TRBJ2-2; the D call may be TRBD1 or TRBD2 (6 bases each). Germline V lookup: CDR1 GTSNPN, CDR2 SVGIG (reference sequence). Trimming stripped 0 bases from V and 6 bases from J, with 8 bases between. CDR3 size: 13 residues.

This clonotype was found many times. V usage is TRBV6-1 and J usage is TRBJ2-4; 13 nucleotides align to TRBD2. In germline, CDR1 is MNHNS, CDR2 SASEGT. This CDR3 is 19 amino acids long. The J segment lost 3 bases and the V segment lost 4 bases, leaving 12 bases of the junction unmatched. CDR3 loop: CASSADSGTSGEFKNIQYF. The CDR3 DNA sequence: TGTGCCAGCAGTGCGGACTCCGGGACTAGCGGGGAGTTCAAAAACATTCAGTACTTC.

The table lists this clonotype with many counts. The V and J genes are TRBV27 and TRBJ1-5; D gene uncertain. Germline assignment: CDR1 MNHEY and CDR2 SMNVEV (reference sequence). Trimming took off 6 bases at V and 7 bases at J, with 16 bases between the two ends. The CDR3 has 14 residues. The CDR3 DNA follows: TGTGCCAGCAGAAATTCACGGGCGGAACAGCCCCAGCATTTT. Translation gives CASRNSRAEQPQHF.

There are many counts of this clonotype. V gene TRBV15 combines with J gene TRBJ2-5, with D perhaps matching TRBD2 (5 bases). The germline V gene has CDR1 LNHNV and CDR2 YYDKDF (reference sequence). The CDR3 spans 15 residues. V dropped 1 base and J dropped 1 base, with 10 bases sitting between them. The CDR3 nucleotides are TGTGCCACCAGCAGAGTAACGGGGTTCCAAGAGACCCAGTACTTC. Translating gives CATSRVTGFQETQYF.

This clonotype was found many times. The V call is TRBV29-1, the J call TRBJ2-7; TRBD1 agrees at 9 bases. This CDR3 has 13 amino acids. Germline CDR1 and CDR2: SQVTM and ANQGSEA. Trimming removed 4 bases from V and 10 bases from J; junction bases left unmatched: 11. The CDR3 DNA is TGCAGCGTTGCCACATCCGGGACAGGGTTACAGTACTTC. Translated, it gives CSVATSGTGLQYF.

This clonotype showed up just a few times. This sequence may be a read error, since a much larger clone differs from it by one base. J is TRBJ2-2 and V is TRBV2; D call uncertain. From germline, CDR1 is SNHLY and CDR2 FYNNEI. This CDR3 comprises 14 residues. Trimming left V 5 bases short and J 4 bases short, with 11 bases between. CDR3 nucleotides: TGTGCCAGCAGTCCCCGGGTCCTCACCGGGGAGCTGTTTTTT. Translating it yields CASSPRVLTGELFF.

This clonotype was seen at least ten times. The chain is built from TRBV12-3 or TRBV12-4 and TRBJ2-7, with D perhaps matching TRBD2 (5 bases). The V end lost 6 bases, the J end lost 2 bases, and 17 bases lay between the germline ends. The CDR3 sequence is 15 residues long. For the CDR3, the DNA is TGTGCCAGCAGCAGTCATCAAACTAGAGCCTACGAGCAGTACTTC. This sequence encodes CASSSHQTRAYEQYF.

This chain joins TRBV20-1 and TRBJ2-7; perhaps TRBD1 as D (6 bases). CDR3 length equals 13 residues. V gave up 7 bases and J gave up 0 bases, with 13 bases separating them. Germline loops: CDR1 DFQATT, CDR2 SNEGSKA (reference sequence). CDR3 in amino acids: CSVGQSFSYEQYF. The CDR3 DNA follows: TGCAGTGTCGGACAGTCGTTCTCCTACGAGCAGTACTTC.

This clonotype was observed at least ten times. The rearrangement links TRBV6-5 to TRBJ1-1; no clear D gene. Trimming pared 2 bases from V and 4 bases from J, leaving 8 bases between. The germline CDR1 and CDR2 sequences are MNHEY and SVGAGI. The CDR3 loop spans 13 amino acids. The DNA of the CDR3 is TGTGCCAGCAGTTACCTACGCGGCACTGAAGCTTTCTTT. It codes for CASSYLRGTEAFF.

This clonotype was seen ten or more times. This chain joins TRBV11-2 and TRBJ2-7; D tentatively fits TRBD1 or TRBD2 (5 bases each). V gave up 5 bases and J gave up 5 bases, with 13 bases separating them. This CDR3 is built from 13 residues. Germline CDR1 is SGHAT and CDR2 is FQNNGV. The CDR3 loop reads CASSILTGHEQYF. The CDR3 nucleotides read TGTGCCAGCAGCATCTTGACGGGGCACGAGCAGTACTTC.

The table lists this clonotype with a few counts. V usage is TRBV15 and J usage is TRBJ2-5, with D hard to call. CDR1 is LNHNV and CDR2 is YYDKDF in the germline V gene (reference sequence). Trimming took off 3 bases at V and 5 bases at J, with 7 bases between the two ends. The CDR3 totals 12 residues. CDR3 amino acids: CATSRELETQYF. CDR3 nucleotides: TGTGCCACCAGCAGGGAGTTGGAGACCCAGTACTTC.

This clonotype was counted many times. This rearrangement joins TRBV7-2 to TRBJ2-7; D gene unclear. There are 12 residues in the CDR3. Trimming removed 1 base from V and 5 bases from J, with 6 bases in between. Per germline, CDR1 SGHTA and CDR2 FQGNSA. DNA of the CDR3: TGTGCCAGCAGCTTAGAAGTAGACGAGCAGTACTTC. As protein: CASSLEVDEQYF.

This clonotype has a count of ten or more. V usage is TRBV19 and J usage is TRBJ1-2; D ambiguous. Germline V gene lookup returns CDR1 LNHDA and CDR2 SQIVND (reference sequence). Trimming took off 4 bases at V and 4 bases at J, with 16 bases between the two ends. This CDR3 comprises 15 residues. The CDR3 nucleotides are TGTGCCAGTAGTACCCCTTACGGGGATTCCTATGGCTACACCTTC. It codes for CASSTPYGDSYGYTF.

In its sample, this clonotype was seen a few times. The chain uses TRBV6-1 and TRBJ2-2; 10 nucleotides match TRBD2. The CDR3 loop spans 16 amino acids. With 7 bases clipped from V and 4 bases from J, the junction kept 9 bases outside the gene matches. Germline V lookup: CDR1 MNHNS, CDR2 SASEGT. DNA for the CDR3: TGTGCCAGCATAAGCGGGAGGGCCTTGGGCACCGGGGAGCTGTTTTTT. Translating gives CASISGRALGTGELFF.

This clonotype was seen ten or more times. This CDR3 is CASSQRTSYTGELFF. In DNA form, the CDR3 reads TGTGCCAGCAGCCAACGGACTAGCTACACCGGGGAGCTGTTTTTT. The gene calls are TRBV14 and TRBJ2-2, with 8 bases identical to TRBD2. This CDR3 comprises 15 residues. Trimming cost V 2 bases and J 3 bases; bases outside gene matches: 2. Germline values: CDR1 SGHDN, CDR2 FVKESK. Full variable domain (rest looked up from reference TRBV14 and TRBJ2-2): EAGVTQFPSHSVIEKGQTVTLRCDPISGHDNLYWYRRVMGKEIKFLLHFVKESKQDESGMPNNRFLAERTGGTYSTLKVQPAELEDSGVYFCASSQRTSYTGELFFGEGSRLTVL.

This clonotype occurred many times. This chain connects TRBV20-1 to TRBJ1-5, with D perhaps TRBD1 (5 bases). The germline V gene encodes CDR1 DFQATT and CDR2 SNEGSKA (reference sequence). V was shortened by 2 bases and J by 0 bases, with 11 bases between the two germline ends. The CDR3 runs 15 residues. The DNA for the CDR3 is TGCAGTGCTAGACCCCCGAGGGGTAGCAATCAGCCCCAGCATTTT. Its translation: CSARPPRGSNQPQHF.

Ten or more counts support this clonotype. V is TRBV6-1 and J is TRBJ2-7, with D tentatively TRBD2 (6 bases). The V end lost 3 bases, the J end lost 7 bases, and 10 bases lay between the germline ends. CDR3 length equals 12 residues. The germline V gene encodes CDR1 MNHNS and CDR2 SASEGT. The CDR3 nucleotides are TGTGCCAGCAGTGAGTTCCGGGGGGAGCAGTACTTC. Residues: CASSEFRGEQYF.

This clonotype came up many times. V usage is TRBV5-1 and J usage is TRBJ2-2; D not resolved. Germline CDR1 reads SGHRS; CDR2 reads YFSETQ. V was pared by 4 bases and J by 7 bases, with 11 bases between. The CDR3 spans 13 residues. The CDR3 region is CASSAADRGELFF. CDR3 coding DNA: TGCGCCAGCAGCGCCGCGGACCGCGGGGAGCTGTTTTTT.

In this sample, this clonotype turned up many times. J is TRBJ2-5 and V is TRBV20-1; 7 bases map to TRBD2. The germline V gene encodes CDR1 DFQATT and CDR2 SNEGSKA (reference sequence). The CDR3 consists of 15 residues. Trimming took 6 bases from V and 6 from J; bases not matched to a gene: 16. This CDR3 is CSAAPASGGWKTQYF. Written as DNA, the CDR3 is TGCAGTGCCGCCCCCGCTTCCGGGGGGTGGAAGACCCAGTACTTC.